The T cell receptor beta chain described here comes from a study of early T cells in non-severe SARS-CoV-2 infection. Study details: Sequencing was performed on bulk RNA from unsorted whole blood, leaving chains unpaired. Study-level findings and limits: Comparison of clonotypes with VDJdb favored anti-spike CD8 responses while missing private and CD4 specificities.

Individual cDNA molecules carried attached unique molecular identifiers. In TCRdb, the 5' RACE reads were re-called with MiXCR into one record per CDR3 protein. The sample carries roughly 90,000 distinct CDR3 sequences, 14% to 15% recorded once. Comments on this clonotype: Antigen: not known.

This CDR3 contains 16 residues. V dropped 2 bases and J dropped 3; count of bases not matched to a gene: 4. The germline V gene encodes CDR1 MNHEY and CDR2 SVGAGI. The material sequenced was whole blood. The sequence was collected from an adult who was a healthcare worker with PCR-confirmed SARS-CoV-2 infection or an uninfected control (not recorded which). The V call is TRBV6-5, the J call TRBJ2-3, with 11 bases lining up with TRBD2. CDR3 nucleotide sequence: TGTGCCAGCAGTTACACGGCTAGCGGGGGGACAGATACGCAGTATTTT. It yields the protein CASSYTASGGTDTQYF.